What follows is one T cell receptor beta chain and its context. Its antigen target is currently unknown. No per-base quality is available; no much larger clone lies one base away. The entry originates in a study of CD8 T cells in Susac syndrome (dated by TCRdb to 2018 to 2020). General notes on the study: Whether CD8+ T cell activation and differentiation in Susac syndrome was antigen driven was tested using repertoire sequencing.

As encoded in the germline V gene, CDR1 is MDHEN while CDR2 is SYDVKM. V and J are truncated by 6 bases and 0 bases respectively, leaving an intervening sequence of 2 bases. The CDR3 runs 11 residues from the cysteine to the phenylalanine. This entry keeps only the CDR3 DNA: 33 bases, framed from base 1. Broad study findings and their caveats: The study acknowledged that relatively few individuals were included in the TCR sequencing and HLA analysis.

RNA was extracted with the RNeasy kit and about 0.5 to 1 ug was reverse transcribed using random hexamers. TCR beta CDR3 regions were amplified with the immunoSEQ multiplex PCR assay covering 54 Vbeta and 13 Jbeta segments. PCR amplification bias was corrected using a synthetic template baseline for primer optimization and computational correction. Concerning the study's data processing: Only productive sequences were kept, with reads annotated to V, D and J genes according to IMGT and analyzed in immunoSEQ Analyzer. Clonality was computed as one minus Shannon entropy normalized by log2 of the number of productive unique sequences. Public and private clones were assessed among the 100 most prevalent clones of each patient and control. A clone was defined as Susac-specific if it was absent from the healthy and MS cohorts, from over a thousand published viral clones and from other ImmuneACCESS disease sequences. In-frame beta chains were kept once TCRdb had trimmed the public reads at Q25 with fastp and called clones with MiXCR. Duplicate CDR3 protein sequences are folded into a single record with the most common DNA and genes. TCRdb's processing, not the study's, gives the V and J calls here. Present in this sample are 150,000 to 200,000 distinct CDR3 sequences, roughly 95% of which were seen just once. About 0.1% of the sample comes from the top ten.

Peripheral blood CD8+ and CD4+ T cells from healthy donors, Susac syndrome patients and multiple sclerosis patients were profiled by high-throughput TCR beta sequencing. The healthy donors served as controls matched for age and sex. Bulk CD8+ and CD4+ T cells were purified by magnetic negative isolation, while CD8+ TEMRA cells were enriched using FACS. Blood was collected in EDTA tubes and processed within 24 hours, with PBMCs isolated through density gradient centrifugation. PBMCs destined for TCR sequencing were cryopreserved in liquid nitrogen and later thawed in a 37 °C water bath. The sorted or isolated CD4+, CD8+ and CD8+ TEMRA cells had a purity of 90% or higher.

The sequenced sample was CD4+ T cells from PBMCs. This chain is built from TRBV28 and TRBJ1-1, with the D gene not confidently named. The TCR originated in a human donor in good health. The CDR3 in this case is CASRVNTEAFF. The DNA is TGTGCCAGCAGGGTGAACACTGAAGCTTTCTTT. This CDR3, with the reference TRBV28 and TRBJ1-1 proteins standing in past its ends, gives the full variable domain DVKVTQSSRYLVKRTGEKVFLECVQDMDHENMFWYRQDPGLGLRLIYFSYDVKMKEKGDIPEGYSVSREKKERFSLILESASTNQTSMYLCASRVNTEAFFGQGTRLTVV.